The TCR beta chain described here comes from a study of blood T cell repertoires in COVID-19. V was pared by 2 bases and J by 6 bases, with 11 bases between. Per germline, CDR1 GTSNPN and CDR2 SVGIG (reference sequence). The CDR3 has 12 amino acids. Clones were read by immunoSEQ multiplex PCR, and TCRdb kept only the in-frame ones, dropping some. The sample yields around 100,000 clones, 70% to 90% seen once. The receptor was isolated from a man aged 45-65 years with active COVID-19. Sequencing input: peripheral blood. The chain is built from TRBV30 and TRBJ2-7, with D possibly TRBD2 on 5 matching bases. CDR3 sequence: CAWSPLEREQYF. CDR3 sequence (DNA): TGTGCCTGGAGTCCACTAGAACGCGAGCAGTACTTC.